One sample yielded the 10 T cell receptor beta chains listed below, sequenced in a study of long-term antiretroviral therapy in people with HIV. The run of the v3.0 immunoSEQ assay was at survey level. TCRdb's table, derived via immunoSEQ multiplex PCR, lists solely in-frame clones and lacks some. The sample has about 28,000 clones, 80% to 90% seen once. Material: unsorted PBMCs, obtained 0.8 years before starting antiretroviral therapy. Receptors originate from a man aged 18-30 years with HIV.

This clone was recorded a few times. The V and J genes are TRBV4-2 and TRBJ2-2; D is perhaps TRBD1 or TRBD2 (6 bases each). The CDR3 contains 16 residues. The V end lost 2 bases, the J end lost 5 bases, and 15 bases lay between the germline ends. Germline V lookup: CDR1 LGHNA, CDR2 YNFKEQ. The CDR3 loop is CASSQLEGGGTGELFF. The CDR3 region has the DNA TGTGCCAGCAGCCAACTCGAGGGGGGCGGGACCGGGGAGCTGTTTTTT.

As regards this clone: At one boundary the junction diverges from the germline segment, which might be a read error. The chain links TRBV6-1 to TRBJ2-7; 7 bases agree with TRBD1. CDR3 length equals 13 residues. In germline, CDR1 is MNHNS, CDR2 SASEGT. In nucleotides, the CDR3 is TGTGCCAGCAGAGAAGGGGGCCTCTACGAGCAGTACTTC. Translation: CASREGGLYEQYF.

V usage is TRBV6-5 and J usage is TRBJ1-1, with a tentative D call TRBD1 (5 bases). The CDR3 contains 15 residues. The ends were cut back, 2 bases at V and 4 bases at J, with 14 bases in the middle. Germline lookup yields CDR1 MNHEY and CDR2 SVGAGI. CDR3 DNA: TGTGCCAGCAGTTACATTCCAGGGTTGGCCACTGAAGCTTTCTTT. Its translation: CASSYIPGLATEAFF.

The chain recombines TRBV9 with TRBJ1-3; TRBD1 is a possible D gene (6 bases). Germline lookup yields CDR1 SGDLS and CDR2 YYNGEE. Trimming stripped 3 bases from V and 2 bases from J, with 9 bases between. The CDR3 consists of 14 residues. CDR3 coding DNA: TGTGCCAGCAGCGCGGCAGGGGCTGGAAACACCATATATTTT. It encodes CASSAAGAGNTIYF.

The chain uses TRBV5-6 and TRBJ2-7; possibly TRBD2 for D (5 bases). CDR1 SGHDT and CDR2 YYEEEE come from the germline V gene. The V end lost 2 bases, the J end lost 6 bases, and 18 bases lay between the germline ends. The CDR3 extends over 15 amino acids. CDR3 in amino acids: CASSFREGSRREQYF. The CDR3 DNA is TGTGCCAGCAGCTTTAGAGAGGGAAGTCGTCGCGAGCAGTACTTC.

The chain couples TRBV18 to TRBJ2-3; D gene uncertain. CDR1 and CDR2 (germline): KGHSH, LQKENI. V was cut by 2 bases and J by 6 bases, with 12 bases left in between. The CDR3 length is 14 residues. The CDR3 DNA reads TGTGCCAGCTCACCAGTTAGGGAAGTGGATACGCAGTATTTT. It yields the protein CASSPVREVDTQYF.

This chain uses TRBV15 with TRBJ1-2, with 8 nucleotides matching TRBD1. The J segment lost 7 bases and the V segment lost 5 bases, leaving 9 bases of the junction unmatched. The CDR3 length is 14 residues. CDR1 and CDR2 from the germline V gene are LNHNV and YYDKDF (reference sequence). CDR3 nucleotides: TGTGCCACCAGCCAGGACAGGGCGGTGGCTGGCTACACCTTC. It yields the protein CATSQDRAVAGYTF.

The rearrangement uses TRBV6-1 and TRBJ1-2; D perhaps matches TRBD1 (5 bases). In germline, CDR1 is MNHNS, CDR2 SASEGT. This CDR3 spans 14 amino acids. Trimming took off 2 bases at V and 4 bases at J, with 11 bases between the two ends. The CDR3 DNA reads as TGTGCCAGCAGTGAACAAGCAGGGACCTATGGCTACACCTTC. Translated: CASSEQAGTYGYTF.

The chain employs TRBV11-2 and TRBJ2-7, with TRBD2 matching over 7 bases. The CDR3 has 14 amino acids. J gave up 4 bases and V 4 bases, and 7 bases lay outside the gene matches. Germline values: CDR1 SGHAT, CDR2 FQNNGV. This CDR3 is CASSWGMGGYEQYF. The CDR3 DNA reads TGTGCCAGCAGCTGGGGGATGGGGGGGTACGAGCAGTACTTC. Full variable domain (missing parts from reference TRBV11-2 and TRBJ2-7): EAGVAQSPRYKIIEKRQSVAFWCNPISGHATLYWYQQILGQGPKLLIQFQNNGVVDDSQLPKDRFSAERLKGVDSTLKIQPAKLEDSAVYLCASSWGMGGYEQYFGPGTRLTVT.

DNA of the CDR3: TGTGCTAGTGGTTTGGGGAATGAGCAGTTCTTC. This gives the protein CASGLGNEQFF. The V gene is TRBV12-5, the J gene TRBJ2-1; D ambiguous. There are 11 residues in the CDR3. V lost 1 base to trimming and J lost 7 bases, with 2 bases between them. Germline V gene lookup returns CDR1 LGHNT and CDR2 FRNRAP.